One and the same sample provided the 18 T cell receptor beta chains below, sequenced in a study of molecular identifiers for immune sequencing clone quantification. MiXCR was run by TCRdb on the PCR reads, yielding one entry per CDR3 protein. The repertoire has 60,000 to 70,000 distinct CDR3 sequences, under 20% of them found once; the top ten carry 1.4% to 1.5%. Sample: naive CD8+ T cells from blood, with Jurkat cell RNA spiked in. Subset in this sample: FACS-sorted CD8+CD4-CCR7+CD45RA+ naive T cells. All receptors come from a human donor in good health. Some libraries in this study had Jurkat cell RNA spiked in.

This clonotype was picked up a small number of times. This sequence joins TRBV4-1 and TRBJ2-2; perhaps TRBD2 as D (5 bases). Per germline, CDR1 MGHRA and CDR2 YSYEKL. V was clipped by 4 bases and J by 2 bases, with 8 bases between them. The CDR3 is made up of 14 amino acids. CDR3 region: CASSRPGNTGELFF. DNA for the CDR3: TGCGCCAGCAGCCGCCCGGGAAACACCGGGGAGCTGTTTTTT.

This clonotype has a count of ten or more. V is TRBV5-1 and J is TRBJ1-2, with 12 bases aligning to TRBD1. Germline assignment: CDR1 SGHRS and CDR2 YFSETQ. CDR3 length: 17 residues. Germline trimming cut 1 base from V and 3 bases from J; bases unmatched to any gene: 7. The CDR3 DNA reads as TGCGCCAGCAGCTTGACGGGGACAGGGGGCCTGGACTATGGCTACACCTTC. This sequence encodes CASSLTGTGGLDYGYTF.

At least ten counts were recorded for this clonotype. The chain carries TRBV28 and TRBJ2-7; D is uncertain. The V gene lost 3 bases and the J gene lost 3 bases, with 12 bases spanning the gap. The CDR3 is 14 residues long. Germline assignment: CDR1 MDHEN and CDR2 SYDVKM. The CDR3 is CASSFYTGGYEQYF. DNA of the CDR3: TGTGCCAGCAGTTTTTACACTGGTGGCTACGAGCAGTACTTC.

This clonotype was counted between two and nine times. V is TRBV7-9 and J is TRBJ2-1, with D unclear. The CDR3 length is 13 residues. Germline-derived CDR1 and CDR2 are SEHNR and FQNEAQ (reference sequence). With 5 bases removed from V and 2 bases from J, the gap between germline ends came to 7 bases. The chain's CDR3 is CASSGSTYNEQFF. For the CDR3, the DNA is TGTGCCAGCAGCGGGTCTACCTACAATGAGCAGTTCTTC.

This clonotype has more than one count but fewer than ten. A much bigger clone sits one base away, suggesting this may be a read error. The chain is built from TRBV11-2 and TRBJ1-1; D unresolved. The V and J ends lost 2 bases and 6 bases respectively, with 19 bases between them. The CDR3 runs 16 residues. Germline V lookup: CDR1 SGHAT, CDR2 FQNNGV. The CDR3 bases are TGTGCCAGCAGCTTATTAGGTTGGGGAACTAACGCTGAAGCTTTCTTT. Its translation is CASSLLGWGTNAEAFF.

In this sample, this clonotype turned up many times. The chain is built from TRBV12-3 or TRBV12-4 and TRBJ2-3; no clear D gene. Trimming stripped 5 bases from V and 4 bases from J, with 13 bases between. This CDR3 region has 14 residues. CDR3 sequence (DNA): TGTGCCAGCAGTCCCCGGTTGGGCGCAGATACGCAGTATTTT. Encoded protein: CASSPRLGADTQYF.

There are many counts of this clonotype. This sequence joins TRBV7-9 and TRBJ2-7; 8 bases match TRBD2. V lost 5 bases to trimming and J lost 6 bases; unmatched junction nucleotides: 9. CDR1 and CDR2 (germline): SEHNR, FQNEAQ (reference sequence). The CDR3 runs to 14 residues. CDR3 nucleotides: TGTGCCAGCAGCACCCCGGGACTAGGCGGCGAGCAGTACTTC. Translated: CASSTPGLGGEQYF.

This clonotype occurred many times. The rearrangement joins TRBV13 to TRBJ2-3, with 7 bases identical to TRBD2. Germline V CDR1 and CDR2: PRHDT, FYEKMQ (reference sequence). With 6 bases clipped from V and 8 bases from J, the junction kept 5 bases outside the gene matches. The CDR3 totals 12 residues. CDR3 amino acids: CASREGLLTQYF. The CDR3 coding sequence is TGTGCCAGCAGGGAGGGACTACTTACGCAGTATTTT.

This clonotype has a count of ten or more. The chain links TRBV4-2 to TRBJ2-3, with 8 bases lining up with TRBD2. Germline assignment: CDR1 LGHNA and CDR2 YNFKEQ. Trimming took 8 bases from V and 0 from J; bases not matched to a gene: 10. The CDR3 runs 16 residues. In DNA form, the CDR3 reads TGTGCCAGCGGACTGACTAGCGTCTTAAGCACAGATACGCAGTATTTT. Its protein product is CASGLTSVLSTDTQYF.

This clonotype showed up just a few times. This may come from a read error, since a much larger clone is one base off. V usage is TRBV3-1 and J usage is TRBJ1-1, with D unresolved. The CDR3 totals 12 residues. CDR1 and CDR2 from the germline V gene are LGHDT and YNNKEL (reference sequence). Deletions cut 2 bases from V and 1 base from J, with 2 bases between. The CDR3 here is CASSQPNTEAFF. The CDR3 DNA follows: TGTGCCAGCAGCCAACCGAACACTGAAGCTTTCTTT.

This clonotype was seen repeatedly, ten times or more. V gene TRBV28 combines with J gene TRBJ1-1; D remains unclear. Germline CDR1 and CDR2: MDHEN and SYDVKM. Trimming took 1 base from V and 0 from J, leaving 9 bases between them. The CDR3 sequence is 15 residues long. The DNA for the CDR3 is TGTGCCAGCAGTTTATCACCAGGCCTGAACACTGAAGCTTTCTTT. Translation: CASSLSPGLNTEAFF.

This clonotype was recorded at least ten times. The chain couples TRBV21-1 to TRBJ2-3; TRBD1 is the table's D call, not checked against the DNA. TRBV21-1 has pseudogene status. The CDR3 is 17 residues long. CDR3: CASPKKGVRGHTDTQYF. In nucleotides, the CDR3 is TGTGCCAGCCCAAAAAAGGGGGTCAGGGGGCACACAGATACGCAGTATTTT.

The chain joins TRBV27 to TRBJ2-3; 13 bases line up with TRBD2. The V gene end was trimmed by 5 bases and the J gene end by 2 bases; junction bases not matched to a gene: 16. The CDR3 has 20 residues. Germline loops: CDR1 MNHEY, CDR2 SMNVEV (reference sequence). CDR3 region: CASSITRGLAGYDYTDTQYF. The CDR3 nucleotides read TGTGCCAGCAGTATAACTCGGGGACTAGCGGGGTACGACTACACAGATACGCAGTATTTT.

There are many counts of this clonotype. The chain carries TRBV29-1 and TRBJ2-1; D gene uncertain. The germline V and J ends were trimmed by 1 base and 7 bases, with 14 bases remaining between them. The CDR3 is made up of 14 amino acids. Germline lookup yields CDR1 SQVTM and CDR2 ANQGSEA. For the CDR3, the DNA is TGCAGCGTTGAAGGTGACTCCGATTGGAATGAGCAGTTCTTC. The encoded protein is CSVEGDSDWNEQFF.

This clonotype was counted at least ten times. The rearrangement joins TRBV4-3 to TRBJ2-7; TRBD1 matches at 10 bases. This CDR3 has 16 residues. Germline V gives CDR1 LGHNA, CDR2 YSLEER. The ends lost 0 bases at V and 5 bases at J; junction bases unmatched: 7. CDR3 in amino acids: CASSQEAVGTGDEQYF. CDR3 nucleotide sequence: TGCGCCAGCAGCCAAGAGGCGGTGGGGACAGGGGACGAGCAGTACTTC.

As concerns this clonotype: Mismatch with germline at one junction end may stem from a read error. The V call is TRBV7-9, the J call TRBJ1-1; D possibly corresponds to TRBD1 (6 bases). CDR1 is SEHNR and CDR2 is FQNEAQ in the germline V gene (reference sequence). CDR3 length equals 16 residues. The CDR3 coding sequence is TGTGCCAGCTCCCGACGAGGGGGAGGGAAAAACATTGAAGCTTTCTTT. The encoded protein is CASSRRGGGKNIEAFF.

This clonotype has only a few counts. The chain combines TRBV24-1 with TRBJ2-7; 10 bases map to TRBD2. Losses at the gene ends were 4 bases for V and 0 bases for J; bases not matched to a gene: 5. The CDR3 covers 16 residues. CDR1 KGHDR and CDR2 SFDVKD come from the germline V gene. The CDR3 DNA follows: TGTGCCACCAGTGAGGGGACTAGCGTCTACTCCTACGAGCAGTACTTC. Residues: CATSEGTSVYSYEQYF.

This clonotype was seen ten or more times. The rearrangement uses TRBV29-1 and TRBJ2-5; 7 nucleotides match TRBD1. The CDR3 contains 13 residues. CDR1 is SQVTM and CDR2 is ANQGSEA in the germline V gene. V trimming: 3 bases; J trimming: 0 bases; junction bases outside the gene matches: 1. CDR3 sequence (DNA): TGCAGCGTTGAGGGACAGAACCAAGAGACCCAGTACTTC. This gives the protein CSVEGQNQETQYF. Based on the CDR3 plus reference TRBV29-1 and TRBJ2-5, the full variable domain is SAVISQKPSRDICQRGTSLTIQCQVDSQVTMMFWYRQQPGQSLTLIATANQGSEATYESGFVIDKFPISRPNLTFSTLTVSNMSPEDSSIYLCSVEGQNQETQYFGPGTRLLVL.